This T cell receptor (beta chain) was obtained from a study of T cell repertoires in cytomegalovirus infection (dated 2019 in TCRdb). With respect to the entire study: The peptide stimulations were aimed at well-studied HLA-B-restricted epitopes as well as recently identified HLA-C-restricted CMV epitopes, whose presentation resists viral immunomodulation. Because public TCR beta signatures pointed to carriage of CMV infection together with the matching HLA type, the HLA type of each donor mattered for the analysis. Paper-wide results and their limitations: The ex vivo response was dominated by HLA-C-restricted CMV-specific TCR beta clonotypes, which also provided the single most frequent clonotype in two of eight donors. Cumulative frequency of public TCR beta family members discriminated carriers of CMV infection plus the relevant HLA type in this cohort and an independent roughly 320-donor cohort.

TCRdb lists the instrument as Illumina HiSeq 1500. Using fastp trimming at Q25 and MiXCR clonotype assembly, TCRdb reanalyzed the public sequencing data and kept in-frame beta chains. Rows with a matching CDR3 protein are joined into one entry that keeps the most common DNA and genes. The sample yields about 150,000 distinct CDR3 sequences; approximately 30% were counted once. Around half of the sample is held by the ten biggest clonotypes. Sample treatment or condition, as interpreted from the label and publication: in vitro stimulation with specific CMV peptide epitopes to enrich CMV-specific T cells. As regards this clonotype: Its antigen has not been determined. Base qualities are missing; no much larger clone stands one base away.

This clonotype was sampled from a human donor in good health (CMV status not recorded). Some clones in this sample may be carry-over from other donors' samples. This sample comprised CD8+ T cells from cultured PBMCs, obtained from culture after CMV antigen stimulation.

The CDR3 reads as follows: CASSLGAGSGGRDEQFF. The nucleotides read TGTGCCAGCAGCTTAGGGGCGGGTAGCGGGGGCAGGGATGAGCAGTTCTTC. Recombination joined TRBV11-2 with TRBJ2-1; a stretch of 9 junction bases matches TRBD2. The CDR3 sequence holds 17 residues, the cysteine and phenylalanine included. Only the CDR3 region is kept as DNA, spanning 51 bases read in frame from base 1. According to the germline V gene, CDR1 reads SGHAT and CDR2 reads FQNNGV. Trimming leaves V shorter by 1 base and J shorter by 8 bases, with the junction holding 12 bases beyond the gene matches.